A single sample gave rise to the 5 T cell receptor beta chains below, sequenced in a study of blood T cells in healthy people across ages. Then a second PCR, running roughly 7 to 11 cycles, was carried out with a sample-barcoded 5' primer and a J-beta primer mix. One entry per CDR3 protein, called by TCRdb with MiXCR from the 5' RACE reads. The sample has fewer than 2,000,000 distinct CDR3 sequences, approximately 39% seen once; the top ten hold 20% to 25%. Material for sequencing was blood. Receptor source: a human donor in good health.

The V and J genes are TRBV7-2 and TRBJ2-4, with D possibly matching TRBD2 (6 bases). With 2 bases removed from V and 5 bases from J, the gap between germline ends came to 13 bases. This CDR3 is built from 15 residues. CDR1 is SGHTA, CDR2 FQGNSA, per germline. The CDR3 nucleotides read TGTGCCAGCAGCTTATCGGCGGGGAACCAAAACATTCAGTACTTC. This codes for CASSLSAGNQNIQYF. Looking up the rest from reference TRBV7-2 and TRBJ2-4 gives the full variable domain: GAGVSQSPSNKVTEKGKDVELRCDPISGHTALYWYRQSLGQGLEFLIYFQGNSAPDKSGLPSDRFSAERTGGSVSTLTIQRTQQEDSAVYLCASSLSAGNQNIQYFGAGTRLSVL.

This clonotype has just a few counts. The chain is built from TRBV12-3 or TRBV12-4 and TRBJ1-2; unclear D gene. Trimming took off 5 bases at V and 7 bases at J, with 20 bases between the two ends. The CDR3 covers 15 residues. The CDR3: CASSLFRVLRVGYTF. The CDR3 coding sequence is TGTGCCAGCAGTCTGTTCCGGGTCCTTCGGGTTGGCTACACCTTC.

The sample holds a few counts of this clonotype. CDR3 loop: CASSPVSGISYEQYF. The CDR3 coding sequence is TGCGCCAGCAGCCCCGTTTCAGGGATCTCCTACGAGCAGTACTTC. The chain is built from TRBV5-1 and TRBJ2-4; maybe TRBD1 (5 bases). The J call may not be correct, given that the DNA end is closer to TRBJ2-7. Germline CDR1 reads SGHRS; CDR2 reads YFSETQ. The CDR3 covers 15 residues.

This clonotype was picked up a small number of times. One end of the junction varies from germline; a read error may be responsible. The chain couples TRBV12-3 or TRBV12-4 to TRBJ2-7; 9 bases map to TRBD1. CDR3 length equals 17 residues. This CDR3 reads CASSLGTGRLFFYEQYF. CDR3 sequence (DNA): TGTGCCAGCAGCTTAGGGACAGGGCGACTATTTTTCTACGAGCAGTACTTC.

The genes are TRBV24-1 and TRBJ2-5, with D unresolved. Looked up from germline, CDR1 is KGHDR and CDR2 is SFDVKD. V lost 9 bases and J lost 11, with 15 bases in between. The CDR3 contains 11 residues. The DNA of the CDR3 is TGTGCCACCGGAACCGGTGAGGAGCAGTACTTC. It specifies CATGTGEEQYF.